These 2 T cell receptor beta chains came from one sample sequenced in a study of vaccination and CD4 T cells after COVID-19. Cultured CD4+ T-cell DNA underwent Oncomine TCR Beta short-read sequencing. TCRdb called the PCR reads again in MiXCR, with one record for every CDR3 protein. This sample has around 26,000 distinct CDR3 sequences; about 61% occur once, and the top ten carry about 17%. The treatment was: roughly ten-day PBMC culture with coronavirus spike peptide pools or control peptides (ViraFEST assay). Their specific antigens are unknown. The sample was CD4+ T cells from blood, cultured in vitro, taken after SARS-CoV-2 vaccination. These receptors all stem from a human donor who received a COVID-19 vaccine.

This rearrangement joins TRBV12-3 or TRBV12-4 to TRBJ1-2; D not certain. V was pared by 0 bases and J by 4 bases, with 12 bases between. This CDR3 has 15 residues. CDR3 nucleotide sequence: TGTGCCAGCAGTTTAGCGCGGGAGGGCCTCTATGGCTACACCTTC. Its translation: CASSLAREGLYGYTF.

The chain couples TRBV5-4 to TRBJ2-2, with a tentative D call TRBD2 (6 bases). The CDR3 sequence is 15 residues long. CDR1 and CDR2 (germline): SGHNT, YYREEE (reference sequence). The V gene lost 4 bases and the J gene lost 1 base, with 11 bases spanning the gap. The CDR3 DNA follows: TGTGCCAGCAGCATGCCGGGACTGAACACCGGGGAGCTGTTTTTT. It yields the protein CASSMPGLNTGELFF.